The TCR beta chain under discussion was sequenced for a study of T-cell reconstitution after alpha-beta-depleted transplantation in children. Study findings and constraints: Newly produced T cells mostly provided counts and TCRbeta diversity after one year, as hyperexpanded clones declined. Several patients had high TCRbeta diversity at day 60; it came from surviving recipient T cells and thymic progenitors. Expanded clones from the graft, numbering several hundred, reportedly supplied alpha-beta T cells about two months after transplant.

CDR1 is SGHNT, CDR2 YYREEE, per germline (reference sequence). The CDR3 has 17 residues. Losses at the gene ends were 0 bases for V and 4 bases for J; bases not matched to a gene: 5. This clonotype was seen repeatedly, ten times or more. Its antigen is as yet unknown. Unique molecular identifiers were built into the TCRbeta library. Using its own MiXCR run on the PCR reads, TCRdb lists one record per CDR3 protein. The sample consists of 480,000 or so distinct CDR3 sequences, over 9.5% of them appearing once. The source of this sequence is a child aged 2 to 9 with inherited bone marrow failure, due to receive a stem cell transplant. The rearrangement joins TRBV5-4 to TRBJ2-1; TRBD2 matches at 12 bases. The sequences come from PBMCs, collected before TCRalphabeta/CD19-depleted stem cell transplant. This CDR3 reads CASSLGKLAGGYNEQFF. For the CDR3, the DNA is TGTGCCAGCAGCTTGGGGAAACTAGCGGGAGGTTACAATGAGCAGTTCTTC.